Detailed here is one T cell receptor (beta chain). This sample also contains other DNA sequences that code for the same CDR3. CD4+ naive, central memory, regulatory and stem cell-like memory subsets were isolated by sorting on CD45RO/CCR7/CD25/CD127/CD95/CD27. This sample is part of a study of beta chain features in type 1 diabetes. Investigators reverse transcribed all isolated RNA, so they sequenced expressed TCRB transcripts. Sequencing used immunoSEQ multiplex PCR; TCRdb keeps in-frame clones, though not all of them. The profile shows 620,000 or so clones, around 15% of them singletons. The CDR3 is 13 residues long. V was shortened by 3 bases and J by 1 base, with 7 bases between the two germline ends. Germline-derived CDR1 and CDR2 are KGHSH and LQKENI.

This TCR derives from a man younger than 30 in good health. Sequencing was performed on naive CD4+ T cells from blood. The rearrangement links TRBV18 to TRBJ2-7; D gene ambiguous. The DNA of the CDR3 is TGTGCCAGCTCACCGGACCGGTCCTACGAGCAGTACTTC. Its translation: CASSPDRSYEQYF. Complete variable domain (other parts from reference TRBV18 and TRBJ2-7): NAGVMQNPRHLVRRRGQEARLRCSPMKGHSHVYWYRQLPEEGLKFMVYLQKENIIDESGMPKERFSAEFPKEGPSILRIQQVVRGDSAAYFCASSPDRSYEQYFGPGTRLTVT.